The clone carrying this T cell receptor beta chain has more than one count but fewer than ten. The CDR3 is made up of 14 amino acids. Trimming took 6 bases from V and 5 from J, leaving 14 bases between them. CDR1 is LGHNT, CDR2 FRNRAP, per germline. Data came from immunoSEQ multiplex PCR; TCRdb stores just in-frame clones and leaves some out. The profile shows some 120,000 clones, approximately 84% of them singletons. The sample originates from a study of control samples from healthy donors and cancer patients. This sequence joins TRBV12-5 and TRBJ2-1, with TRBD1 as a possible D gene (6 bases). The clonotype was recovered from a man between 18 and 29 years old in good health. Sequencing was done on a sample of blood. CDR3 sequence: CASGRTAANNEQFF. As DNA, the CDR3 is TGTGCTAGTGGGAGGACAGCCGCAAACAATGAGCAGTTCTTC.